This TCR beta chain originates from a study of blood T cell repertoires in COVID-19. In the original processing: Researchers report that nucleated cell counts were estimated from reference gene primer amplification. TCRdb's copy holds only in-frame clones and misses some; the assay was immunoSEQ multiplex PCR. V, J and clone size derive from that table, while D and trimming were established from the DNA sequence. Of 5,500 to 7,500 clones in the sample, 80% to 90% were seen once. The length of the CDR3 is 16 residues. V was shortened by 1 base and J by 0 bases, with 10 bases between the two germline ends. Germline V CDR1 and CDR2: SSHAT, FNYEAQ (reference sequence).

This TCR came from a human donor in a cohort sampled during active COVID-19. The donor label of this sample is uncertain. The sample comprised peripheral blood. The chain uses TRBV7-7 and TRBJ1-3; D unclear. CDR3 sequence: CASSLGPLSSGNTIYF. CDR3 nucleotide sequence: TGTGCCAGCAGCTTAGGTCCCCTCAGCTCTGGAAACACCATATATTTT.